One sample yielded the 25 T cell receptor beta chains listed below, sequenced in a study of blood T cell repertoires in COVID-19. Using immunoSEQ multiplex PCR, the repertoire was profiled, and TCRdb retains in-frame clones only, with some absent. This table holds about 80,000 clones, almost 85% found once. Sequencing was performed on peripheral blood. The receptors stem from a man in his fifties with COVID-19, enrolled during active disease.

The chain carries TRBV3-1 (or the pseudogene TRBV3-2) and TRBJ2-1; D perhaps matches TRBD2 (6 bases). Germline loops: CDR1 LGHDT, CDR2 YNNKEL (reference sequence). Trimming shortened V by 0 bases and J by 12 bases, and 12 bases separated the two germline ends. This CDR3 comprises 13 residues. The CDR3 reads CASSQDRGLGQFF. For the CDR3, the DNA is TGTGCCAGCAGCCAAGATAGGGGACTGGGGCAGTTCTTC.

The chain is built from TRBV3-1 (or the pseudogene TRBV3-2) and TRBJ2-7, with 11 bases identical to TRBD1. V dropped 4 bases and J dropped 5; count of bases not matched to a gene: 4. In germline, CDR1 is LGHDT, CDR2 YNNKEL (reference sequence). The CDR3 runs to 14 residues. The CDR3 region has the DNA TGTGCCAGCAGCCGGACAGGGGGCCTGAACGAGCAGTACTTC. Translating gives CASSRTGGLNEQYF.

The J gene is TRBJ2-1, the V gene TRBV7-2; D uncertain. CDR1 is SGHTA and CDR2 is FQGNSA in the germline V gene. V lost 3 bases and J lost 10, with 10 bases in between. This CDR3 comprises 12 residues. Written as DNA, the CDR3 is TGTGCCAGCAGCTTGGTTTCGGTCGAGCAGTTCTTC. Protein sequence: CASSLVSVEQFF.

The chain uses TRBV28 and TRBJ1-2; unclear D gene. Trimming cost V 4 bases and J 4 bases, with 10 bases left between them. CDR3 length: 13 amino acids. CDR1 MDHEN and CDR2 SYDVKM come from the germline V gene. The CDR3 is CASSSGVGYGYTF. For the CDR3, the DNA is TGTGCCAGCAGTTCCGGGGTTGGCTATGGCTACACCTTC.

This clone was counted only a few times. This chain connects TRBV27 to TRBJ1-1; D unclear. Germline V gene sequence: CDR1 MNHEY, CDR2 SMNVEV (reference sequence). Trimming shortened V by 2 bases and J by 1 base, and 8 bases separated the two germline ends. This CDR3 is 14 amino acids long. This CDR3 is CASSLREANTEAFF. The CDR3 DNA sequence: TGTGCCAGCAGTTTAAGGGAGGCGAACACTGAAGCTTTCTTT.

The chain recombines TRBV27 with TRBJ1-4, with 10 nucleotides matching TRBD1. V lost 0 bases to trimming and J lost 5 bases; unmatched junction nucleotides: 3. The germline V gene encodes CDR1 MNHEY and CDR2 SMNVEV (reference sequence). The CDR3 consists of 16 residues. This chain's CDR3 is CASSLSLGQGNEKLFF. For the CDR3, the DNA is TGTGCCAGCAGTTTATCGTTGGGACAGGGGAATGAAAAACTGTTTTTT.

The chain is built from TRBV3-1 (or the pseudogene TRBV3-2) and TRBJ2-7; 11 bases match TRBD2. CDR1 LGHDT and CDR2 YNNKEL come from the germline V gene (reference sequence). The CDR3 is 15 amino acids. With 8 bases clipped from V and 6 bases from J, the junction kept 12 bases outside the gene matches. The CDR3 reads CASLDTSGSRGEQYF. The CDR3 DNA sequence: TGTGCCAGCCTGGATACTAGCGGGAGCCGAGGCGAGCAGTACTTC.

V usage is TRBV12-3 or TRBV12-4 and J usage is TRBJ2-2, with D possibly TRBD2 on 5 matching bases. V lost 5 bases to trimming and J lost 7 bases, with 8 bases between them. This CDR3 contains 12 residues. The CDR3 spells CASSLGVGELFF. The CDR3 DNA is TGTGCCAGCAGTCTCGGGGTCGGGGAGCTGTTTTTT.

The J gene is TRBJ2-1, the V gene TRBV27; 11 bases agree with TRBD2. This CDR3 comprises 15 residues. V lost 5 bases and J lost 8; bases outside the gene matches: 8. CDR1 and CDR2 from the germline V gene are MNHEY and SMNVEV (reference sequence). The CDR3 reads CASSPLAGGPHEQFF. CDR3 in DNA: TGTGCCAGCAGTCCCTTAGCGGGAGGGCCCCATGAGCAGTTCTTC.

The chain links TRBV6-5 to TRBJ2-7, with a tentative D call TRBD1 (5 bases). This CDR3 has 15 residues. Germline V CDR1 and CDR2: MNHEY, SVGAGI. The ends were cut back, 5 bases at V and 2 bases at J, with 16 bases in the middle. CDR3 DNA: TGTGCCAGCAGTCCTGAGGACACCTCAGCCTACGAGCAGTACTTC. Protein sequence: CASSPEDTSAYEQYF.

V is TRBV2 and J is TRBJ2-1; 13 bases are a match to TRBD2. This CDR3 spans 15 amino acids. Germline CDR1 reads SNHLY; CDR2 reads FYNNEI. V lost 8 bases to trimming and J lost 9 bases; unmatched junction nucleotides: 10. The CDR3 nucleotides are TGTGCCAGCGGCGAAGGGACTAGCGGGGCGGGTGAGCAGTTCTTC. Its translation: CASGEGTSGAGEQFF.

The chain joins TRBV4-2 to TRBJ2-7; 9 nucleotides align to TRBD2. Germline V gene data show CDR1 as LGHNA and CDR2 as YNFKEQ. V gave up 0 bases and J gave up 5 bases; unmatched junction bases: 2. The CDR3 length is 14 residues. The CDR3 loop reads CASSQDSGRDEQYF. The CDR3 nucleotides are TGTGCCAGCAGCCAAGATAGCGGGAGAGACGAGCAGTACTTC.

The V call is TRBV6-5, the J call TRBJ1-1; a possible D gene is TRBD1 (5 bases). CDR1 and CDR2 from the germline V gene are MNHEY and SVGAGI. This CDR3 comprises 13 residues. Trimming took 7 bases from V and 5 from J, leaving 14 bases between them. CDR3 coding DNA: TGTGCCAGCAAAGAGCGGGGACGGACTGAAGCTTTCTTT. It codes for CASKERGRTEAFF.

The chain carries TRBV28 and TRBJ2-7; 8 bases are a match to TRBD1. V lost 6 bases and J lost 6; bases outside the gene matches: 10. There are 14 residues in the CDR3. CDR1 MDHEN and CDR2 SYDVKM come from the germline V gene. The CDR3 sequence: CASREWQGAREQYF. The CDR3, as DNA: TGTGCCAGCAGAGAATGGCAGGGGGCGCGCGAGCAGTACTTC.

This clone turned up a few times. The rearrangement uses TRBV6-5 and TRBJ1-5; D is undetermined. CDR1 and CDR2 (germline): MNHEY, SVGAGI. The V gene lost 8 bases and the J gene lost 6 bases, with 14 bases spanning the gap. The CDR3 is 13 amino acids. This chain's CDR3 is CASVKERGQPQHF. The CDR3 DNA sequence: TGTGCCAGCGTCAAAGAGCGAGGTCAGCCCCAGCATTTT.

The V call is TRBV28, the J call TRBJ2-5, with a tentative D call TRBD1 (5 bases). CDR1 and CDR2 from the germline V gene are MDHEN and SYDVKM. Trimming stripped 0 bases from V and 9 bases from J, with 14 bases between. The CDR3 sequence is 14 residues long. The CDR3 loop reads CASSLWTALGPQYF. The CDR3 nucleotides are TGTGCCAGCAGTTTATGGACAGCCCTAGGGCCCCAGTACTTC.

The chain links TRBV21-1 to TRBJ1-1; the table's TRBD1 call for D was not verified on the DNA. TRBV21-1 is termed a pseudogene. This CDR3 is 14 amino acids long. The CDR3 here is CAKTGEGVNTEAFF. In nucleotides, the CDR3 is TGTGCCAAGACAGGGGAGGGGGTGAACACTGAAGCTTTCTTT.

The chain combines TRBV4-1 with TRBJ1-2; possible D gene TRBD1, 5 bases. Trimming took off 4 bases at V and 6 bases at J, with 12 bases between the two ends. CDR3 size: 13 residues. Germline CDR1 is MGHRA and CDR2 is YSYEKL. The CDR3 loop is CASSRSRTNGYTF. CDR3 DNA sequence: TGCGCCAGCAGCCGATCAAGGACAAATGGCTACACCTTC.

The rearrangement uses TRBV18 and TRBJ2-1; possible D gene TRBD2, 6 bases. V dropped 6 bases and J dropped 0 bases, with 18 bases sitting between them. Germline lookup yields CDR1 KGHSH and CDR2 LQKENI. The CDR3 consists of 17 residues. The CDR3 spells CASSPFVGGSSYNEQFF. CDR3 coding DNA: TGTGCCAGCTCCCCATTCGTTGGGGGGAGCTCCTACAATGAGCAGTTCTTC. The full variable domain, with the rest looked up from reference TRBV18 and TRBJ2-1, is NAGVMQNPRHLVRRRGQEARLRCSPMKGHSHVYWYRQLPEEGLKFMVYLQKENIIDESGMPKERFSAEFPKEGPSILRIQQVVRGDSAAYFCASSPFVGGSSYNEQFFGPGTRLTVL.

This chain uses TRBV24-1 with TRBJ2-1; 7 positions match TRBD1. The CDR3 has 16 residues. The V gene end was trimmed by 5 bases and the J gene end by 2 bases; junction bases not matched to a gene: 8. Germline V CDR1 and CDR2: KGHDR, SFDVKD. The CDR3 loop reads CATSGPRGGPYNEQFF. The DNA of the CDR3 is TGTGCCACCAGTGGCCCCCGAGGGGGCCCCTACAATGAGCAGTTCTTC.

In this sample, this clone turned up a few times. The gene calls are TRBV27 and TRBJ1-6; the match to TRBD1 covers 7 bases. V lost 6 bases and J lost 11; bases outside the gene matches: 7. The CDR3 spans 13 residues. The germline gives CDR1 MNHEY, CDR2 SMNVEV (reference sequence). In DNA, the CDR3 is TGTGCCAGCAGGCTGACAGGGAAGACACCCCTCCACTTT. This gives the protein CASRLTGKTPLHF.

In its sample, this clone was seen a few times. V is TRBV10-1 and J is TRBJ1-5; 7 positions agree with TRBD1. The V and J ends lost 2 bases and 3 bases, in that order; junction bases with no gene match: 4. Per germline, CDR1 WNHNN and CDR2 SYGVQD (reference sequence). CDR3 size: 15 residues. DNA for the CDR3: TGCGCCAGCAGTGAGGGGGACAGAATCAATCAGCCCCAGCATTTT. As protein: CASSEGDRINQPQHF.

In this sample, this clone turned up a few times. The CDR3 protein is CASSETTGAQETQYF. The CDR3 bases are TGTGCCAGCAGTGAGACTACAGGGGCCCAAGAGACCCAGTACTTC. The chain has TRBV6-1 and TRBJ2-5; 7 nucleotides line up with TRBD1. This CDR3 comprises 15 residues. Germline loops: CDR1 MNHNS, CDR2 SASEGT. V was pared by 3 bases and J by 1 base, with 5 bases of the junction left unmatched.

A single count supports this clone. The gene calls are TRBV28 and TRBJ2-1; 8 nucleotides agree with TRBD1. After removal of 2 bases from V and 15 bases from J, the junction contained 6 bases not matched to a gene. The CDR3 runs to 12 residues. CDR1 and CDR2 from the germline V gene are MDHEN and SYDVKM. The CDR3 DNA is TGTGCCAGCAGTTTACTTGGACAGGGCCCGTTCTTC. This encodes CASSLLGQGPFF.

The V gene is TRBV24-1, the J gene TRBJ2-2; TRBD2 matches at 10 bases. CDR3 length: 13 amino acids. J was trimmed by 8 bases and V by 7 bases; bases with no gene match: 3. The germline gives CDR1 KGHDR, CDR2 SFDVKD. The CDR3 sequence is CATRAGGSGELFF. The CDR3 nucleotides are TGTGCCACCAGAGCGGGAGGGTCAGGGGAGCTGTTTTTT.